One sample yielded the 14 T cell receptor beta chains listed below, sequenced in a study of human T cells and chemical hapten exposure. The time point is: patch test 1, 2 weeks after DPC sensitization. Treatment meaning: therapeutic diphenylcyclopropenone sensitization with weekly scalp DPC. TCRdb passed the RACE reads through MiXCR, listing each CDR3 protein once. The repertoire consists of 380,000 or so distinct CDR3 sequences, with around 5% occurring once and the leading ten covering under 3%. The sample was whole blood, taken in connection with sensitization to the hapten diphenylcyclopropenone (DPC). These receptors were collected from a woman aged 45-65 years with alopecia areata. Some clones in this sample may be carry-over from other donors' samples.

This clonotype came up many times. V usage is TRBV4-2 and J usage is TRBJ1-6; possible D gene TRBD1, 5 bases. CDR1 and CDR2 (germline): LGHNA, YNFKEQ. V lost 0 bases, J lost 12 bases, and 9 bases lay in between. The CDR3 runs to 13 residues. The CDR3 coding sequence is TGTGCCAGCAGCCAAGACAGGGACCAACCCCTCCACTTT. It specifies CASSQDRDQPLHF.

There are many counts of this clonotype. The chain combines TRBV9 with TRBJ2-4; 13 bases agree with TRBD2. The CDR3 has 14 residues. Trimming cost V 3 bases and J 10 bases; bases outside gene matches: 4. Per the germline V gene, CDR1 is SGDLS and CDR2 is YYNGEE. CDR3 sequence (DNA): TGTGCCAGCAGCGGGACTAGCGGGAGTTGGATTCAGTACTTC. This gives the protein CASSGTSGSWIQYF.

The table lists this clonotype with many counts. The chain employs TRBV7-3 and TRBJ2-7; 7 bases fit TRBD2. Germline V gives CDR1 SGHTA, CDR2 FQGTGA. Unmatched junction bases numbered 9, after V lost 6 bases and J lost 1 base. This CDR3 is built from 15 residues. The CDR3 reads CASSQSGGTSYEQYF. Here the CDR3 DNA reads TGTGCCAGCAGTCAGTCGGGGGGAACTTCCTACGAGCAGTACTTC.

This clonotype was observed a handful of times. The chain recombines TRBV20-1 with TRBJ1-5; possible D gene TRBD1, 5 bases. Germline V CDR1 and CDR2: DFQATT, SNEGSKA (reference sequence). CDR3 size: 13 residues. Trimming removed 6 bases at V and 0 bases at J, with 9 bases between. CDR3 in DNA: TGCAGTGCGGACGACAGTAGCAATCAGCCCCAGCATTTT. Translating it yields CSADDSSNQPQHF.

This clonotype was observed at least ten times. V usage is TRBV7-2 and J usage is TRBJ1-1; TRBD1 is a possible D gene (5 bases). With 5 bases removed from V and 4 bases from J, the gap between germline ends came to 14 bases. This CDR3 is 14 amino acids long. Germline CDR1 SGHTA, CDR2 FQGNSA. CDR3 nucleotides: TGTGCCAGCAGCCCGGGACGGTCGTCCACTGAAGCTTTCTTT. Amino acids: CASSPGRSSTEAFF.

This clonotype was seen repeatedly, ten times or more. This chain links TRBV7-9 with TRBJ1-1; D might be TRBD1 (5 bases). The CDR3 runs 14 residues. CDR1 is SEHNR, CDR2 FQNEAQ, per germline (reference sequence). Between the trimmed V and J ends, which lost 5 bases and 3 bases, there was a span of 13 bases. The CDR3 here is CASSPRQGDTEAFF. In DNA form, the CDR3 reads TGTGCCAGCAGCCCCCGTCAGGGAGACACTGAAGCTTTCTTT.

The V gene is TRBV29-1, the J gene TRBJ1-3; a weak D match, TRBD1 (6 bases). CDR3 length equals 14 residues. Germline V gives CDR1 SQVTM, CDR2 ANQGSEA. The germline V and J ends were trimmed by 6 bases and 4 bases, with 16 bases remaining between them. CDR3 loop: CSVEPGATGNTIYF. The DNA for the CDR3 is TGCAGCGTCGAGCCAGGGGCAACGGGAAACACCATATATTTT.

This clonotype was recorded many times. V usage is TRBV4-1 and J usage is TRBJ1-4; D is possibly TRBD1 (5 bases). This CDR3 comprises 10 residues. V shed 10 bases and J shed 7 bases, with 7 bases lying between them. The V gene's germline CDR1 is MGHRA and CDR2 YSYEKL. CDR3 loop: CATGGEKLFF. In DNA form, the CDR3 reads TGCGCCACCGGGGGTGAAAAACTGTTTTTT.

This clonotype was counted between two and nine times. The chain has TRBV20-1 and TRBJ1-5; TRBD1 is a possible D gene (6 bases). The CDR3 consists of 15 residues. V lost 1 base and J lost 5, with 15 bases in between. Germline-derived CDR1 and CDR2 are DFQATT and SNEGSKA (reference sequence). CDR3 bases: TGCAGTGCTAGAGGTATGAGAGGGGGTGATCAGCCCCAGCATTTT. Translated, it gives CSARGMRGGDQPQHF.

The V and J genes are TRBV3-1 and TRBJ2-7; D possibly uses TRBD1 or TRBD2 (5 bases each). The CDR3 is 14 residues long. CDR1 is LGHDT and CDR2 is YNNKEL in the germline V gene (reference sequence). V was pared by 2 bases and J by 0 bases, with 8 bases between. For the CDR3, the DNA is TGTGCCAGCAGCCAACCTGGGACCTCCTACGAGCAGTACTTC. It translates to CASSQPGTSYEQYF.

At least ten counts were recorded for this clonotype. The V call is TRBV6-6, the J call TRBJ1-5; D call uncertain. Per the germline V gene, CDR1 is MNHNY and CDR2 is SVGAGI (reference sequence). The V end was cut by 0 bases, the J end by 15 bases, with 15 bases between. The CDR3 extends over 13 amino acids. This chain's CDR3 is CASSYSGGGVWHF. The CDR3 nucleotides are TGTGCCAGCAGTTACTCAGGAGGCGGGGTCTGGCATTTT.

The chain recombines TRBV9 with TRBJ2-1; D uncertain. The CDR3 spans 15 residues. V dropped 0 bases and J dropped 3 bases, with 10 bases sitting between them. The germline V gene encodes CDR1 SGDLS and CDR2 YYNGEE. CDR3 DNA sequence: TGTGCCAGCAGCGTAGGCGGTAACGGCTACAATGAGCAGTTCTTC. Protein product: CASSVGGNGYNEQFF.

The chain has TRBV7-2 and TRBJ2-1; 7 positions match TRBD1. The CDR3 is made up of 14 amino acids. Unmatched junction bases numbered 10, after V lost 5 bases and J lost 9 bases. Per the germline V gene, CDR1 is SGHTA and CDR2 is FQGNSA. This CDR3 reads CASSPYRGVSEQFF. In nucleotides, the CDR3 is TGTGCCAGCAGCCCTTACAGGGGAGTCAGTGAGCAGTTCTTC.

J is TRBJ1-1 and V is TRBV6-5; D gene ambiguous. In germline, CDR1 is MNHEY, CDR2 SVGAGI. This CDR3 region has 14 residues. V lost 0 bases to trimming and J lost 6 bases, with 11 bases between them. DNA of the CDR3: TGTGCCAGCAGTTACTCGAGTAGGGTGCCTGAAGCTTTCTTT. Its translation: CASSYSSRVPEAFF.